This T cell receptor (beta chain) was profiled in a study of blood T cell repertoires in COVID-19. Some clones are missing from TCRdb's copy, which holds only in-frame ones; the method was immunoSEQ multiplex PCR. The top ten clones hold less than 2.5% of a sample with a few hundred thousand clones, approximately 83% of them seen once. Germline values: CDR1 SEHNR, CDR2 FQNEAQ (reference sequence). The CDR3 totals 16 residues. V lost 2 bases and J lost 4, with 17 bases in between. The clonotype was recovered from a young woman who had recovered from COVID-19. The V call is TRBV7-9, the J call TRBJ1-1, with a possible D match to TRBD1 (5 bases). Sequenced material: peripheral blood. CDR3 protein: CASSLHRGVMGTEAFF. CDR3 nucleotides: TGTGCCAGCAGCTTACACCGGGGGGTGATGGGCACTGAAGCTTTCTTT.